The 21 T cell receptor beta chains below come from one sample, sequenced in a study of PD-L1 blockade in urothelial cancer. TCRdb's table, derived via immunoSEQ multiplex PCR, lists solely in-frame clones and lacks some. Altogether some 74,000 clones are present, about 85% being singletons, with the ten largest covering about 6.2%. Stated time point: pretreatment peripheral blood. Specimen: PBMCs, collected around atezolizumab (anti-PD-L1) treatment. These TCRs come from a man between 40 and 49 years old with urothelial cancer.

This clone was detected once. It is likely a read error, because the conserved phenylalanine at the end of the CDR3 is missing. The DNA is left out, because the CDR3 cannot be placed on it with certainty; the CDR3 is given as TCRdb lists it. The chain uses TRBV7-8 and TRBJ2-6; TRBD2 is taken as the D call from the table, unchecked against the DNA. Germline CDR1 reads SGHVS; CDR2 reads FQNEAQ. The CDR3 extends over 10 residues, inclusive of both ends. The CDR3 protein is CASSSVILFE.

This chain links TRBV5-4 with TRBJ2-5, with unresolved D. Per the germline V gene, CDR1 is SGHNT and CDR2 is YYREEE (reference sequence). The V and J ends lost 1 base and 5 bases respectively, with 15 bases between them. The CDR3 is 15 amino acids. The DNA for the CDR3 is TGTGCCAGCAGCTTGTCAGCGTTAGAGAGCGAGACCCAGTACTTC. It is translated as CASSLSALESETQYF.

J is TRBJ1-1 and V is TRBV27; 11 bases line up with TRBD1. Unmatched junction bases numbered 11, after V lost 2 bases and J lost 0 bases. Germline V gene lookup returns CDR1 MNHEY and CDR2 SMNVEV (reference sequence). The CDR3 is 19 amino acids. CDR3 sequence: CASSLAVFRTGGMNTEAFF. CDR3 nucleotide sequence: TGTGCCAGCAGTTTAGCCGTATTCCGGACAGGGGGCATGAACACTGAAGCTTTCTTT.

This clone was seen just once. The chain carries TRBV14 and TRBJ2-3; 7 bases are a match to TRBD2. The V gene end was trimmed by 4 bases and the J gene end by 4 bases; junction bases not matched to a gene: 5. The CDR3 contains 14 residues. The germline V gene has CDR1 SGHDN and CDR2 FVKESK. The CDR3 nucleotides are TGTGCCAGCAGCCCTCGGGGGGTCCCAGATACGCAGTATTTT. Translated: CASSPRGVPDTQYF.

This clone is medium-sized in the sample. V and J are TRBV4-3 and TRBJ1-5; D unresolved. The V gene lost 0 bases and the J gene lost 2 bases, with 14 bases spanning the gap. CDR1 is LGHNA, CDR2 YSLEER, per germline. CDR3 size: 17 residues. DNA for the CDR3: TGCGCCAGCAGCCAAGAGTTGCCCGGGAGTGGCAATCAGCCCCAGCATTTT. It encodes CASSQELPGSGNQPQHF.

A single count supports this clone. This chain links TRBV7-6 with TRBJ2-3, with 12 bases that match TRBD2. V was pared by 5 bases and J by 3 bases, with 12 bases of the junction left unmatched. The CDR3 is 18 residues long. Looked up from germline, CDR1 is SGHVS and CDR2 is FNYEAQ. CDR3 sequence: CASSPGTSGPGSTDTQYF. CDR3 nucleotide sequence: TGTGCCAGCAGCCCGGGGACTAGCGGGCCCGGGAGTACAGATACGCAGTATTTT.

CDR3 coding DNA: TGTGCCAGCTCACCAACGACAGGGGCGGGCACCGGGGAGCTGTTTTTT. This sequence encodes CASSPTTGAGTGELFF. This chain joins TRBV18 and TRBJ2-2, with 8 bases identical to TRBD1. The V gene end was trimmed by 2 bases and the J gene end by 4 bases; junction bases not matched to a gene: 6. The CDR3 loop spans 16 amino acids. CDR1 and CDR2 (germline): KGHSH, LQKENI.

This sequence joins TRBV30 and TRBJ1-2; the match to TRBD1 covers 7 bases. V shed 2 bases, J shed 5 bases, and the junction held 8 bases outside the gene matches. Per germline, CDR1 GTSNPN and CDR2 SVGIG (reference sequence). The length of the CDR3 is 14 residues. The CDR3 is CAWSYGTAFYGYTF. Here the CDR3 DNA reads TGTGCCTGGAGTTACGGGACAGCATTTTATGGCTACACCTTC.

The chain recombines TRBV5-4 with TRBJ1-3; D perhaps matches TRBD1 (5 bases). This CDR3 is built from 17 residues. Germline V gene sequence: CDR1 SGHNT, CDR2 YYREEE (reference sequence). V lost 0 bases and J lost 0, with 13 bases in between. The CDR3 loop is CASSLVGTGGSGNTIYF. CDR3 sequence (DNA): TGTGCCAGCAGCTTGGTCGGGACGGGAGGCTCTGGAAACACCATATATTTT.

The gene calls are TRBV18 and TRBJ2-7, with D possibly being TRBD1 (6 bases). The V end lost 3 bases, the J end lost 6 bases, and 21 bases lay between the germline ends. Germline V lookup: CDR1 KGHSH, CDR2 LQKENI. This CDR3 region has 16 residues. The CDR3 region is CASSPTEQGGLGEQYF. The CDR3 bases are TGTGCCAGCTCACCCACAGAACAGGGTGGACTTGGCGAGCAGTACTTC. The whole variable domain, filled in from reference TRBV18 and TRBJ2-7, reads NAGVMQNPRHLVRRRGQEARLRCSPMKGHSHVYWYRQLPEEGLKFMVYLQKENIIDESGMPKERFSAEFPKEGPSILRIQQVVRGDSAAYFCASSPTEQGGLGEQYFGPGTRLTVT.

V usage is TRBV11-2 and J usage is TRBJ2-1, with 8 bases aligning to TRBD2. In germline, CDR1 is SGHAT, CDR2 FQNNGV. Losses at the gene ends were 4 bases for V and 4 bases for J; bases not matched to a gene: 6. The CDR3 is 15 residues long. In DNA form, the CDR3 reads TGTGCCAGCAGCTATCGGACTAGCAGATACAATGAGCAGTTCTTC. Protein sequence: CASSYRTSRYNEQFF.

The rearrangement joins TRBV7-9 to TRBJ2-1; 9 nucleotides align to TRBD1. The CDR3 extends over 11 amino acids. CDR1 is SEHNR and CDR2 is FQNEAQ in the germline V gene (reference sequence). Losses at the gene ends were 5 bases for V and 14 bases for J; bases not matched to a gene: 4. The CDR3 loop is CASSPGTGKFF. CDR3 DNA sequence: TGTGCCAGCAGCCCCGGGACAGGGAAGTTCTTC.

There are a few counts of this clone. The J gene is TRBJ1-2, the V gene TRBV19, with TRBD1 matching over 8 bases. This CDR3 has 13 amino acids. The germline CDR1 and CDR2 sequences are LNHDA and SQIVND (reference sequence). V was pared by 6 bases and J by 8 bases, with 8 bases of the junction left unmatched. Here the CDR3 reads CASRVTGAGGYTF. The CDR3 bases are TGTGCCAGTAGGGTGACAGGGGCTGGGGGCTACACCTTC.

The chain carries TRBV4-3 and TRBJ1-1, with D maybe TRBD1 (5 bases). Germline V lookup: CDR1 LGHNA, CDR2 YSLEER. The CDR3 totals 13 residues. V was clipped by 4 bases and J by 7 bases, with 13 bases between them. CDR3 amino acids: CASSRNRGGEAFF. Here the CDR3 DNA reads TGCGCCAGCAGCCGAAATCGGGGGGGTGAAGCTTTCTTT.

The V gene is TRBV2, the J gene TRBJ2-5, with 14 nucleotides matching TRBD2. The germline V gene encodes CDR1 SNHLY and CDR2 FYNNEI. This CDR3 contains 18 residues. V lost 4 bases to trimming and J lost 1 base; unmatched junction nucleotides: 8. Written as DNA, the CDR3 is TGTGCCAGCAGTGGGGCGACTAGCGGGAGGGCCCCCCAAGAGACCCAGTACTTC. It encodes CASSGATSGRAPQETQYF. Based on the CDR3 plus reference TRBV2 and TRBJ2-5, the full variable domain is EPEVTQTPSHQVTQMGQEVILRCVPISNHLYFYWYRQILGQKVEFLVSFYNNEISEKSEIFDDQFSVERPDGSNFTLKIRSTKLEDSAMYFCASSGATSGRAPQETQYFGPGTRLLVL.

V and J are TRBV2 and TRBJ2-5; 10 bases line up with TRBD2. Germline V lookup: CDR1 SNHLY, CDR2 FYNNEI. The V segment lost 8 bases and the J segment 4 bases; nucleotides outside the gene matches: 7. This CDR3 spans 14 amino acids. CDR3 region: CASSSGLASETQYF. For the CDR3, the DNA is TGTGCCAGCTCCTCGGGACTAGCGTCAGAGACCCAGTACTTC.

This chain links TRBV5-1 with TRBJ2-7; D not resolved. CDR3 length equals 15 residues. V lost 0 bases and J lost 1, with 11 bases in between. Looked up from germline, CDR1 is SGHRS and CDR2 is YFSETQ. The CDR3: CASSLGAPVSYEQYF. As DNA, the CDR3 is TGCGCCAGCAGCTTGGGAGCCCCGGTTTCCTACGAGCAGTACTTC.

The chain joins TRBV28 to TRBJ1-1; weak D call: TRBD1 (5 bases). This CDR3 is 18 amino acids long. V gave up 0 bases and J gave up 1 base, with 18 bases separating them. CDR1 is MDHEN and CDR2 is SYDVKM in the germline V gene. CDR3 DNA sequence: TGTGCCAGCAGTTTATGGGGCCCGGGGGGAGTCCGGAACACTGAAGCTTTCTTT. It yields the protein CASSLWGPGGVRNTEAFF.

The chain carries TRBV28 and TRBJ2-7; 7 bases line up with TRBD1. CDR1 is MDHEN and CDR2 is SYDVKM in the germline V gene. The length of the CDR3 is 15 residues. V shed 4 bases, J shed 7 bases, and the junction held 13 bases outside the gene matches. Here the CDR3 reads CASSSPGTAVVEQYF. As DNA, the CDR3 is TGTGCCAGCAGTTCCCCCGGGACAGCTGTCGTTGAGCAGTACTTC.

The V and J genes are TRBV5-4 and TRBJ2-7; 9 bases line up with TRBD1. Germline CDR1 and CDR2: SGHNT and YYREEE (reference sequence). This CDR3 region has 15 residues. Germline trimming cut 4 bases from V and 2 bases from J; bases unmatched to any gene: 7. In DNA form, the CDR3 reads TGTGCCAGCAGCAGTAGACAGGGGGGGACCTACGAGCAGTACTTC. This translates into CASSSRQGGTYEQYF.

The chain joins TRBV6-1 to TRBJ2-1; 9 bases are shared with TRBD2. The CDR3 sequence is 14 residues long. The V gene's germline CDR1 is MNHNS and CDR2 SASEGT. The trim removed 3 bases at V and 10 bases at J, leaving 7 bases unmatched. The CDR3 DNA reads TGTGCCAGCAGTGAGCGCGGGAGGGCAGGCGAGCAGTTCTTC. Protein sequence: CASSERGRAGEQFF.